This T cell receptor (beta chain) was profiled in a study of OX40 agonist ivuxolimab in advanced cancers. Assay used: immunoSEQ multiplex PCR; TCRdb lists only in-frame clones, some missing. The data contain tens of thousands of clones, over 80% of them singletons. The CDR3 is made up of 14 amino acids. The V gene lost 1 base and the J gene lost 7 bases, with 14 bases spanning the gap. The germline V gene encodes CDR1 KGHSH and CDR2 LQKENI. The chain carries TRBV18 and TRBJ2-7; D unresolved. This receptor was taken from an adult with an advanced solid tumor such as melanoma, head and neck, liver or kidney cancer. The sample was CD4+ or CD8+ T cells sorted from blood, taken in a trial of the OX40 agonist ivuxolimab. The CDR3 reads CASSPRANLGEQYF. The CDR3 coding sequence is TGTGCCAGCTCACCACGTGCCAATCTGGGGGAGCAGTACTTC.